The present T cell receptor (beta chain) was sequenced within a study of T and B cells in COVID-19 patients. On the study more broadly: Recovered patients mostly had mild to moderate COVID-19 managed as outpatients. Active-infection patients were older, median around 62 years, than recovered patients, median roughly 37 years. Study-level findings and limits: No sequencing was yet done of CD4+, regulatory or CD8+ subsets, or of SARS-CoV-2-responsive or tetramer+ sorted cells. The recovered cohort had roughly 2,400 exclusive TCR clusters, including 30 or so low generation probability clusters.

TRB rearrangements were amplified by multiplex PCR with BIOMED2 TRB-A/B primers. TCRdb fed the multiplex PCR reads into MiXCR, producing one record per CDR3 protein. The table lists roughly 21,000 distinct CDR3 sequences, 30% of them singletons. Looked up from germline, CDR1 is SGHNT and CDR2 is YENEEA. Trimming shortened V by 1 base and J by 5 bases, and 12 bases separated the two germline ends. This CDR3 comprises 14 residues. By sample share, this clonotype is medium-sized (0.01 to 0.1%). The antigen remains undetermined. Each TRB amplification used roughly 220-550 ng of genomic DNA from blood. Sequenced input: blood. V and J are TRBV11-3 and TRBJ2-7, with D unclear. The TCR originated in a human donor who had recovered from COVID-19. CDR3 coding DNA: TGTGCCAGCAGCTTAGCCCGAGAATTCGACGAGCAGTACTTC. As protein: CASSLAREFDEQYF.